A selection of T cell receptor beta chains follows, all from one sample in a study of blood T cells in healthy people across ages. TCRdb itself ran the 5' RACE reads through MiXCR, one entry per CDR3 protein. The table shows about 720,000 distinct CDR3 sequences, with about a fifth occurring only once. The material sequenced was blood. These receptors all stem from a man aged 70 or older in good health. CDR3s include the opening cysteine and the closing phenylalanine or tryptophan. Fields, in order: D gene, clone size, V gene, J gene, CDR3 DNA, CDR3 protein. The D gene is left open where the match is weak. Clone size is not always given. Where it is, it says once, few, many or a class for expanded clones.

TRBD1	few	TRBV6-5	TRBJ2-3	TGTGCCAGCAGGGACAGGGGGGATGCGCAGTATTTT	CASRDRGDAQYF
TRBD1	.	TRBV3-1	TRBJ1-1	TGTGCCAGCGGTTTAAAGGGGGCGAGCACTGAAGCTTTCTTT	CASGLKGASTEAFF
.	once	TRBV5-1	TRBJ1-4	TGCGCCAGCAGCTTGAGAGGGTCAGCTAATGAAAAACTGTTTTTT	CASSLRGSANEKLFF
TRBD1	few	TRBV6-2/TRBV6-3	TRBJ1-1	TGTGCCAGCAAAACAGGACAGGGCGCAGAAGCTTTCTTT	CASKTGQGAEAFF
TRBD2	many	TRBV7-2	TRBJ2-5	TGTGCCAGCAGCTTAGAGGGCGGGGGGACAGAGACCCAGTACTTC	CASSLEGGGTETQYF
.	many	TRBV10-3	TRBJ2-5	TGTGCCATCAGTGAGTCAGGAGAGACCCAGTACTTC	CAISESGETQYF
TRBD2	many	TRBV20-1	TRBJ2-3	TGCAGTGCCCCCGGACTAGCGGGATGGACAGATACGCAGTATTTT	CSAPGLAGWTDTQYF
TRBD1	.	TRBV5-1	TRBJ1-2	TGCGCCAGCAGCTGGGGACAGGGGGTCGACTATGGCTACACCTTC	CASSWGQGVDYGYTF
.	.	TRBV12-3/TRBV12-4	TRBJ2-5	TGTGCCAGCACCCTAGTGCTCCAAGAGACCCAGTACTTC	CASTLVLQETQYF
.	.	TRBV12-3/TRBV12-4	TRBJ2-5	TGTGCCAGCAGTTTATTCGCAGGGGTGGAGACCCAGTACTTC	CASSLFAGVETQYF
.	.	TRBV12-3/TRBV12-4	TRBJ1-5	TGTGCCAGCAGTTTGTACAGAGATAATCAGCCCCAGCATTTT	CASSLYRDNQPQHF
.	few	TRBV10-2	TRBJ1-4	TGCGCCAGCAGTGTTGAGAGAGGGGAAAAACTGTTTTTT	CASSVERGEKLFF
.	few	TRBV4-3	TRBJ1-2	TGCGCCAGCAGCCAAGATCCCTCGGCCCCGCGAGGGGACTATGGCTACACCTTC	CASSQDPSAPRGDYGYTF
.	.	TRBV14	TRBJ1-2	TGTGCCAGCAGCGTCAGCTCGGGGGGCGGCTATGGCTACACCTTC	CASSVSSGGGYGYTF
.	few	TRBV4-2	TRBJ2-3	TGTGCCAGCAGCCAAGGCAGGGACACAGATACGCAGTATTTT	CASSQGRDTDTQYF
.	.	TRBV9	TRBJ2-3	TGTGCCAGTCGCGGGGAAAGCACAGATACGCAGTATTTT	CASRGESTDTQYF
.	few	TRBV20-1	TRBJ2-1	TGCAGTGCTAGAGATCTAGCCTCCTACAATGAGCAGTTCTTC	CSARDLASYNEQFF
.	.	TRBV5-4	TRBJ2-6	TGTGCCAGCAGCCCCCGGGACATGGAACCCCTCTCTGGGGCCAACGTCCTGACTTTC	CASSPRDMEPLSGANVLTF
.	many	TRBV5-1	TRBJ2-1	TGTGCCAGCAGTTTAGGGGACTACAATGAGCAGTTCTTC	CASSLGDYNEQFF
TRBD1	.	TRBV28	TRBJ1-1	TGTGCCAGCGACAGGGAGAGGAACACTGAAGCTTTCTTT	CASDRERNTEAFF
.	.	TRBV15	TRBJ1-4	TGTGCCACCAGCACAAGGGTTGGTTGGGGAACTAATGAAAAACTGTTTTTT	CATSTRVGWGTNEKLFF
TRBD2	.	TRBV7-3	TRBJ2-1	TGTGCCAGCAGCATACTAGCGGGAGTTAATGAGCAGTTCTTC	CASSILAGVNEQFF
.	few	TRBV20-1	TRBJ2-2	TGCAGTGCTAGGAGGGGACCGAGAACCGGGGAGCTGTTTTTT	CSARRGPRTGELFF
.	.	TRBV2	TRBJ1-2	TGTGCCAGCAGTGGAGCGGCTATCTATGGCTACACCTTC	CASSGAAIYGYTF
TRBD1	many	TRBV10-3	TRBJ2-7	TGTGCCATCAGTGTACAGGGGGGAGGATACGAGCAGTACTTC	CAISVQGGGYEQYF
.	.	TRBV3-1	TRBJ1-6	TGTGCCAGCAGCCAAGCCCCCGGACGGGCCCCACCCCTCCACTTT	CASSQAPGRAPPLHF
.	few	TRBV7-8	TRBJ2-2	TGTGCCAGCAGCTTAATGCTAGCGAACACCGGGGAGCTGTTTTTT	CASSLMLANTGELFF
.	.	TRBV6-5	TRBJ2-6	TGTGCCAGTTCTGGGGGTATGACGTCTGGGGCCAACGTCCTGACTTTC	CASSGGMTSGANVLTF
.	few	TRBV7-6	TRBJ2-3	TGTGCCAGCAGCTTAGTAGGGGGGGCCTTAGATACGCAGTATTTT	CASSLVGGALDTQYF
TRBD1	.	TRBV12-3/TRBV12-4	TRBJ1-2	TGTGCCAGCAGTTTATGGACAGGGGACTATGGCTACACCTTC	CASSLWTGDYGYTF
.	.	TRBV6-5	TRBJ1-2	TGTGCCAGCAGAAACGAGGGGAACGGGGGCTACACCTTC	CASRNEGNGGYTF
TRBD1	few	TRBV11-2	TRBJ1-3	TGTGCCAGCAGCTTAGGGGCCTGGGACAGACATACCAGTGGAAACACCATATATTTT	CASSLGAWDRHTSGNTIYF
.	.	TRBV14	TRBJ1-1	TGTGCCAGCAGCCAAGGGCAGATGACTGAAGCTTTCTTT	CASSQGQMTEAFF
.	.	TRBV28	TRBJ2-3	TGTGCCAGCAGTTCTGGCAGAGCCCCAGATACGCAGTATTTT	CASSSGRAPDTQYF
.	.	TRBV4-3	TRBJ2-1	TGCGCCAGCAGCCAAGATCCTGTGGGCGGGCGTGTCTACAATGAGCAGTTCTTC	CASSQDPVGGRVYNEQFF
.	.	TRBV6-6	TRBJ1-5	TGTGCCAGCAGCGGGGCAGAGGACAAGCGGGCCCAGCATTTT	CASSGAEDKRAQHF
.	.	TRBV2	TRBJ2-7	TGTGCCAGCAGTGAGGAAAGGGGCCCCTACGAGCAGTACTTC	CASSEERGPYEQYF
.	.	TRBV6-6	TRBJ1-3	TGTGCCAGCAGTTACCCCAGGGATGAGTCTGGAAACGCCATATATTTT	CASSYPRDESGNAIYF
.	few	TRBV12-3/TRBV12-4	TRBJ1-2	TGTGCCAGCAGTTGGGGGCTAACTAACTATGGCTACACCTTC	CASSWGLTNYGYTF
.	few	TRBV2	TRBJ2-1	TGTGCCAGCAGTGTTAGAACTGAGCAGTTCTTC	CASSVRTEQFF
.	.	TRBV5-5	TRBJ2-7	TGTGCCAGCAGCTTGGCAGGGCCCCCCTACGAGCAGTACTTC	CASSLAGPPYEQYF
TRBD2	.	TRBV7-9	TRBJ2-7	TGTGCCAGCAGCCCAGTAACTGGCGGGGGACCATACGAGCAGTACTTC	CASSPVTGGGPYEQYF
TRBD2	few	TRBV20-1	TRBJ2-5	TGCAGTGCTAGATGCCCCCCGGGACTAGCCGTTCAAGAGACCCAGTACTTC	CSARCPPGLAVQETQYF
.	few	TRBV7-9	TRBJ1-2	TGTGCCAGCAGCTTACCGTATGGCTACACCTTC	CASSLPYGYTF
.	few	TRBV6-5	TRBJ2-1	TGTGCCAGCAGAGCGGTGGGGAATGAGCAGTTCTTC	CASRAVGNEQFF
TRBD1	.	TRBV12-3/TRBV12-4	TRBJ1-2	TGTGCCAGCACTAGAGAGGGGGCGAAGGTCTATGGCTACACCTTC	CASTREGAKVYGYTF
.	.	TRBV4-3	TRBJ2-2	TGCGCCAGCAGCCAAATGGAGTTCGGGGAGCTGTTTTTT	CASSQMEFGELFF
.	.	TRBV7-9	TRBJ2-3	TGTGCCAGCAGCTTAGCGGGAGTCCTGGCAGATACGCAGTATTTT	CASSLAGVLADTQYF
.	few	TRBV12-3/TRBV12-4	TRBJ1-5	TGTGCCAGCAGTTTAAGGAGTCGGGGGGCCAATCAGCCCCAGCATTTT	CASSLRSRGANQPQHF
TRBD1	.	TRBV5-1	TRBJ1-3	TGCGCCAGCAGCTTGACAGGGGCAGTATCTGGAAACACCATATATTTT	CASSLTGAVSGNTIYF
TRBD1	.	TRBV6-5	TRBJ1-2	TGTGCCAGCAGTTACTCCGGACAGGGGGGGAGCTATGGCTACACCTTC	CASSYSGQGGSYGYTF
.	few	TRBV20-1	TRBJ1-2	TGCAGTGCCAGGCATGCAGCGAGCACCTTC	CSARHAASTF
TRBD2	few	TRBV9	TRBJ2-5	TGTGCCAGCAGCCCCCGACTAGCGGGAAGGGCAGAGACCCAGTACTTC	CASSPRLAGRAETQYF
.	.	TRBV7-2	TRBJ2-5	TGTGCCAGCAGCCCCCCCAGTATAGAGACCCAGTACTTC	CASSPPSIETQYF
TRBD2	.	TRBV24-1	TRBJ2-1	TGTGCCACCAGTGATATGTTGATAGCGGGGGGCAATGAGCAGTTCTTC	CATSDMLIAGGNEQFF
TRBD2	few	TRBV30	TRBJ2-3	TGTGCCTGCCGACTAGCGGGGGGCCTCTCAGATACGCAGTATTTT	CACRLAGGLSDTQYF
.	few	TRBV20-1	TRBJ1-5	TGCAGTGCTCTTAAGGGGGGTCGGGATCAGCCCCAGCATTTT	CSALKGGRDQPQHF